This T cell receptor (beta chain) emerged from a study of blood T cell repertoires in COVID-19. Turning to the study itself: COVID-19 samples, acute and convalescent, were from the United States, Italy and Spain. From T cells, B-cell-depleted T cells, or PBMCs came the material, which was cDNA or gDNA.

The CDR3 runs to 16 residues. Trimming pared 0 bases from V and 4 bases from J, leaving 16 bases between. The germline V gene encodes CDR1 SGHRS and CDR2 YFSETQ. Per the authors' pipeline: Estimation of nucleated cell counts was performed using reference gene primer amplification. Assay: immunoSEQ multiplex PCR; the TCRdb copy retains only in-frame clones and omits some. That table gives V, J and clone size, and the DNA gave D and trimming. Among 130,000 to 150,000 clones listed, about three quarters were seen once. The V call is TRBV5-1, the J call TRBJ1-1; D is unresolved. The sample was peripheral blood. This TCR was sampled from a woman aged 55-70 years with acute or convalescent COVID-19. This CDR3 is CASSLAHRLSGTEAFF. The CDR3 DNA reads TGCGCCAGCAGCTTGGCACACCGGCTCTCGGGCACTGAAGCTTTCTTT.